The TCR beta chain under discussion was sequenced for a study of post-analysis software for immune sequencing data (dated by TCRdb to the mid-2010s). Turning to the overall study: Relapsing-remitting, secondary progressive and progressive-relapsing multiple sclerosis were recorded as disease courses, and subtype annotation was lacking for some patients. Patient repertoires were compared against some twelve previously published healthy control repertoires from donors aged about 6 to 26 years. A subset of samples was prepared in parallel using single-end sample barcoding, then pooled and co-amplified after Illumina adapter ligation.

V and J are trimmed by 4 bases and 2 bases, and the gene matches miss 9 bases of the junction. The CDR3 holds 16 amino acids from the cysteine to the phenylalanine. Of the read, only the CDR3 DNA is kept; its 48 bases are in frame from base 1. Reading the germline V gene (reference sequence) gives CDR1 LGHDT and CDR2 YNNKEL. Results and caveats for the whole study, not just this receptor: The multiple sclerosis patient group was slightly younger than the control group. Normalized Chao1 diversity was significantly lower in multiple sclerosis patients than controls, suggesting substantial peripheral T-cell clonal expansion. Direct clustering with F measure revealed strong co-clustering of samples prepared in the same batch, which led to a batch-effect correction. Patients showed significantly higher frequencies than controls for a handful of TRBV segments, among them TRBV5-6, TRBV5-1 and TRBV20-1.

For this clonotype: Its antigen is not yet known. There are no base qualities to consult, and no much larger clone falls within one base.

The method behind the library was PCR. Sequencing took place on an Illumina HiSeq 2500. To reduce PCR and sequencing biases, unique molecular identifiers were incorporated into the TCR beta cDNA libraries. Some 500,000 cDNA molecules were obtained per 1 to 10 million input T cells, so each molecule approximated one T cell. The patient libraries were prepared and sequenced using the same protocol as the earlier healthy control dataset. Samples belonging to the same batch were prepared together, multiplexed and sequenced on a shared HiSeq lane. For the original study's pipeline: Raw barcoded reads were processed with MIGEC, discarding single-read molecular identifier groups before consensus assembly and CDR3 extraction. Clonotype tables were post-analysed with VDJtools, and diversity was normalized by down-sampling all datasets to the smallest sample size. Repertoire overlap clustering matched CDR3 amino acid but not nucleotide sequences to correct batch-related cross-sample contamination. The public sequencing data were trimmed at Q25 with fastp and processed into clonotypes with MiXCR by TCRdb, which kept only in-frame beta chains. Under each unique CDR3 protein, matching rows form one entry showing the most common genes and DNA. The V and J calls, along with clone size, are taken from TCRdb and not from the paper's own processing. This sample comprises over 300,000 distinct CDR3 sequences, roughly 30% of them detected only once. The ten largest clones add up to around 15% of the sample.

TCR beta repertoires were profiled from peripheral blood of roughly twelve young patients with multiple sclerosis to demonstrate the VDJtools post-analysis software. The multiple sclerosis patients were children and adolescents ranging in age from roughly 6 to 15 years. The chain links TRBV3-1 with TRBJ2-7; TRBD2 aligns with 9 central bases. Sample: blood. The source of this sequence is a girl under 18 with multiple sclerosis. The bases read TGTGCCAGCAGCCCCCGACTAGCGGCCGCTCCCTACGAGCAGTACTTC. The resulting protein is CASSPRLAAAPYEQYF.